This record looks at one T cell receptor (beta chain) sequence and its context. The specificity of this receptor is unknown. Base qualities are not at hand, and no much larger clone is one base apart. The data stem from a study of graft-versus-host responses after intestinal transplantation (dated by TCRdb to the early 2020s). Broadly, across the study: The transplants that recipients received were multivisceral, liver-intestinal, or isolated intestinal. Anti-thymocyte globulin induction was given to all recipients, followed by maintenance tacrolimus and steroids for approximately three years. After intestinal transplantation, graft-versus-host and host-versus-graft alloreactive T cell clones in the graft, circulation and bone marrow were tracked using bulk TCR-beta CDR3 sequencing. Alloreactive clones were identified by sequencing pre-transplant mixed lymphocyte reaction products and comparing them with unstimulated pre-transplant donor and recipient T cells. A cohort of fewer than 25 intestinal transplant recipients, including one retransplant, was enrolled, and 3 patients lacking pretransplant specimens were excluded. A peak of at least 4% donor T cells among recipient peripheral blood mononuclear cells was the definition used for donor T cell macrochimerism. Rather than being sequenced by the commercial service, samples from a few later patients were sequenced in-house on an Illumina MiSeq and processed with MiXCR. What the research found in general, with its limitations: High GvH to HvG T cell clonal ratios were observed in the allografts of patients with donor T cell macrochimerism. GvH clones were detected in recipient bone marrow, and some appeared earlier in ileal mucosa or blood, consistent with an intestinal mucosal origin. The relatively low number and heterogeneity of intestinal transplant patients limited the conclusions. Early after transplant, declines in HvG clones were associated with peak levels of circulating GvH clones.

Libraries came from the immunoSEQ multiplex PCR assay. For most patients, genomic DNA was isolated with the Qiagen DNeasy Blood and Tissue Kit and shipped frozen to Adaptive Biotechnologies for TCR sequencing. Adaptive Biotechnologies carried out high-throughput TCR-beta CDR3 sequencing of genomic DNA for most patients. Concerning the study's data processing: Adaptive's ImmunoSEQ software was the source of the TCR sequencing data for about 17 patients, while a few other patients were processed with MiXCR and VDJtools. To correct CD4 versus CD8 sorting errors, sequences present in both subsets at a frequency ratio below 5:1 were removed. CDR3 nucleotide sequences shared between donor and recipient were removed because their origin could not be assigned. At least 2-fold expansion over unstimulated cells and a minimum CFSE-low frequency of 0.002% (template counts) or 0.001% (read counts) were required for clones to be classified as alloreactive. Clones detected in sequenced pre-transplant spleen, lymph node, or MLR CFSE-low populations of the donor or recipient were defined as mappable. Cumulative frequency of alloreactive clones was calculated as a percentage of all sequences weighted by copy number. TCRdb's version of the immuneACCESS table is confined to in-frame rearrangements and falls short of the full clone set. An unresolved V gene accounts for under half of the shortfall where checked; the remainder is of unknown origin. The V and J calls and the clone size are those of that table, but D and trimming were determined from the DNA. Across this sample there are about 90,000 clones, with roughly 90% seen only once. The biggest ten clones account for under 0.3% of the sample.

The label giving this sample's time point can be read as: cells obtained before transplantation from donor or recipient. CD3+CD4+ and CD3+CD8+ populations were FACS-sorted from unstimulated pre-transplant donor and recipient cells taken from spleen or lymph nodes. Inclusive of the bounding cysteine and phenylalanine, the CDR3 is 17 residues long. Left in the record is the CDR3 DNA by itself, 51 bases read in frame from the first base. After removal of 5 bases from V and 9 bases from J, the junction retains 21 bases not matched to a gene. For CDR1 and CDR2, the germline V gene lists MDHEN and SYDVKM.

The origin of this receptor is a human donor who was the organ donor for an intestinal transplant. Specimen: unstimulated CD4+ T cells sorted from spleen or lymph node cells, collected before transplant. This chain joins TRBV28 to TRBJ2-7, with 8 central nucleotides matching TRBD1. The nucleotide sequence is given as TGTGCCAGCAGTCCGCACGGACAGGGAACCCTACGTCGGGGGCAGTACTTC. The encoded protein is CASSPHGQGTLRRGQYF.